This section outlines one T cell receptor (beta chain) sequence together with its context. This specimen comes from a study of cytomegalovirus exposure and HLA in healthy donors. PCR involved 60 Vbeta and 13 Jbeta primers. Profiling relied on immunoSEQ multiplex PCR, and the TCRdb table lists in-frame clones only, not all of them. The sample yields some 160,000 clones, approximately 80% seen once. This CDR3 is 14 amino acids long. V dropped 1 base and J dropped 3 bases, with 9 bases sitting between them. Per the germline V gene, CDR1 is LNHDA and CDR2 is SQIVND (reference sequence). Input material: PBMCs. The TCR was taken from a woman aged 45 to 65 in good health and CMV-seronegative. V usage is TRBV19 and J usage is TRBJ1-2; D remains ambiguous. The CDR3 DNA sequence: TGTGCCAGTAGTATAGGGGGAGGGCACTATGGCTACACCTTC. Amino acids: CASSIGGGHYGYTF.